This TCR beta chain is from a study of Graves' ophthalmopathy and Graves' hyperthyroidism (dated by TCRdb to about 2018). About the full investigation: Hyperthyroidism was defined as stable when no progression to ophthalmopathy occurred within 18 months of follow-up. In total, 135 blood samples were TCR-sequenced: around 42 ophthalmopathy, 80 or so hyperthyroidism and 17 hyperthyroidism-to-ophthalmopathy patients. To tell Graves' ophthalmopathy apart from Graves' hyperthyroidism, and to predict which patients would progress to ophthalmopathy, the study relied on TCR beta repertoire signatures. In about six hyperthyroidism patients, the T-cell repertoires found in thyroid tissue were compared with those found in blood. An independent validation cohort comprised 18 to 20 hyperthyroidism patients and about 16 patients who later progressed from hyperthyroidism to ophthalmopathy. After sampling, hyperthyroidism patients received methimazole starting at 30 mg daily, and ophthalmopathy patients received high-dose intravenous methylprednisolone. A discovery set of 90 to 100 patients (approximately 42 ophthalmopathy, 55 to 60 stable hyperthyroidism) was enrolled to explore V-J signatures distinguishing ophthalmopathy from hyperthyroidism.

Hyperthyroidism patients were newly diagnosed, were aged 18 to 65 years, and had a disease duration under 2 months. Patients were excluded if they had other autoimmune diseases, uncontrolled infections, pregnancy or lactation. Diagnosis was based on clinical symptoms, serum thyroxine, TRAb, thyroid ultrasound and orbital computed tomography. Trizol reagent was used to extract the total RNA, and its quality was then checked on an Agilent 2100 Bioanalyzer. Concerning this clonotype itself: Its recognized antigen is unknown. An end of the junction does not agree with germline; a read error may underlie this.

Summary of the overall study and its limitations: Most expanded thyroid clonotypes with a frequency above 0.001 also appeared in blood, which suggests that blood repertoires may reflect the immune response in the thyroid. In validation, the model predicted ophthalmopathy progression with about 64% sensitivity and 72.22% specificity; about a dozen predicted patients were CT-confirmed with GO in a median of around 6 months. Ophthalmopathy was separated from stable hyperthyroidism by the 13-signature model with about 89% sensitivity and approximately 84% specificity in cross-validation and with 80%/75% in the test set. Sample size was not statistically predetermined, and group allocation was not concealed from the investigators.

TCR beta CDR3 regions were amplified from RNA transcripts for repertoire sequencing. HTBI primers and the Qiagen OneStep RT-PCR kit were used in a first-round RT-PCR, which was followed by a second-round multiplex PCR, size selection and purification. Libraries were sequenced paired-end with 100 bp reads on an Illumina HiSeq2000. The authors processed their data as follows. Reads were processed with SOAPnuke, discarding reads with adapters, uncalled bases, mean Phred below 15, or no exact constant-primer or identifier match. COPE v1.2.5 was used to merge the high-quality paired reads. Unique nucleotide sequences were defined as clonotypes and aligned to IMGT TRB V, D and J references using MiTCR v1.1. Analysis was restricted to V-J combinations with a frequency above 0.0001, which covered roughly 99% of repertoires. For each V-J combination, a TCR clonal expansion and chaos score was defined as the ratio of F50 clonal expansion to chaos observed in the TCRdist matrix. Welch's t-statistics and random forest were used to narrow the features down to 13 V-J combinations, which were then fed into a naive Bayes classifier. Thyroid-blood repertoire similarity was quantified with the Morisita-Horn index. Starting from the raw public reads, TCRdb applied fastp trimming at Q25, assembled clones with MiXCR and retained in-frame beta chains. CDR3 protein sequences are deduplicated, and each keeps its most common genes and DNA. TCRdb's processing, not the authors' own work, is the source of the V and J calls. In this sample the table shows 580,000 or so distinct CDR3 sequences, 35% to 40% of which occur a single time. The leading ten clones occupy about 4% of the sample.

CDR1 SQVTM and CDR2 ANQGSEA were looked up in the germline V gene. Spanning cysteine to phenylalanine, the CDR3 consists of 9 amino acids. Only the CDR3 DNA stays, 27 bases, in frame from base 1. The sequence came from an adult man with Graves' hyperthyroidism. This sequence uses TRBV29-1 and TRBJ2-7, with the D gene call left open. The specimen was peripheral blood or thyroid tissue (not recorded which). Read as DNA, the sequence is TGCAGGGTTGTATACGAGCAGTACTTC. Its product reads: CRVVYEQYF.